This TCR beta chain was documented in a study of blood T cell repertoires in COVID-19. In this sample, this clone turned up once. The CDR3 contains 11 residues. The V gene lost 7 bases and the J gene lost 6 bases, with 8 bases spanning the gap. Measured with immunoSEQ multiplex PCR; TCRdb has only the in-frame clones, and not every one. Here the sample spans more than 110,000 clones, roughly 85% being singletons. The clonotype comes from a man between 45 and 60 years old with acute or convalescent COVID-19. The chain is built from TRBV12-3 or TRBV12-4 and TRBJ2-3; D possibly corresponds to TRBD1 (5 bases). The sequenced sample was peripheral blood. The CDR3 protein is CASTPGDTQYF. The CDR3 DNA reads as TGTGCCAGCACCCCAGGGGATACGCAGTATTTT.